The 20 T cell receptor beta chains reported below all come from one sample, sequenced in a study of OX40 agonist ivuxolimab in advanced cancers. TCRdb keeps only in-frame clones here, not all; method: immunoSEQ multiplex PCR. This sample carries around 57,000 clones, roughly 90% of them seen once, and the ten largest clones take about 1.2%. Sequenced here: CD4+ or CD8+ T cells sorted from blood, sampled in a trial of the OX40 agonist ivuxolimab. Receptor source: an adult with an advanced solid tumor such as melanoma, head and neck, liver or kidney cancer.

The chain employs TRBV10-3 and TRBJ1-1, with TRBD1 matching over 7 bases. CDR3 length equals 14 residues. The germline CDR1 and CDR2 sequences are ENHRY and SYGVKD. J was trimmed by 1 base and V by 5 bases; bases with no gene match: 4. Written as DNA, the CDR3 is TGTGCCATCAGTCGGACAGGAGAGAACACTGAAGCTTTCTTT. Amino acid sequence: CAISRTGENTEAFF.

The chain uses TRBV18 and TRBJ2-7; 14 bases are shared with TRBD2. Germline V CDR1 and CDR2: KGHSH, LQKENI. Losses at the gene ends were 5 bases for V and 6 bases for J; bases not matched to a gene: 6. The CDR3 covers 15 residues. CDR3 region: CASSKGLAGDAEQYF. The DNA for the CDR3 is TGTGCCAGCTCAAAGGGACTAGCGGGAGACGCCGAGCAGTACTTC.

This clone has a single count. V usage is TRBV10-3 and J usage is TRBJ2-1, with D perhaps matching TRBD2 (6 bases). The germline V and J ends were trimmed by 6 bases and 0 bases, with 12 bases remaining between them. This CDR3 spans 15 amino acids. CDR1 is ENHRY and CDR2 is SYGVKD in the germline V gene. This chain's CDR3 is CAISTGSNSYNEQFF. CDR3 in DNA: TGTGCCATCAGCACCGGGAGCAACTCCTACAATGAGCAGTTCTTC.

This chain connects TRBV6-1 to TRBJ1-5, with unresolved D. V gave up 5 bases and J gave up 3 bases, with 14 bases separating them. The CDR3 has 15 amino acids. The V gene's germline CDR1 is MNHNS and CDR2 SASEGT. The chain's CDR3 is CASSSFARNNQPQHF. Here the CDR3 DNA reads TGTGCCAGCAGTTCCTTCGCAAGGAACAATCAGCCCCAGCATTTT.

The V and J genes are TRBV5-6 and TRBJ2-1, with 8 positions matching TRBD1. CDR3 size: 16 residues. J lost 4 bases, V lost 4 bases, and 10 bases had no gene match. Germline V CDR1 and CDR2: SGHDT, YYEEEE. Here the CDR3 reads CASSPPRDRKYNEQFF. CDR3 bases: TGTGCCAGCAGCCCACCGCGGGACAGGAAATACAATGAGCAGTTCTTC. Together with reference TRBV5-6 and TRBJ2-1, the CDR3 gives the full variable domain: DAGVTQSPTHLIKTRGQQVTLRCSPKSGHDTVSWYQQALGQGPQFIFQYYEEEERQRGNFPDRFSGHQFPNYSSELNVNALLLGDSALYLCASSPPRDRKYNEQFFGPGTRLTVL.

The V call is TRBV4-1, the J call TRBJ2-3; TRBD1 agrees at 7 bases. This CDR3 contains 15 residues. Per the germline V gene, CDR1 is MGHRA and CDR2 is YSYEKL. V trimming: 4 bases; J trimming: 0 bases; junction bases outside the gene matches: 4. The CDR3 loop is CASSRPGQSTDTQYF. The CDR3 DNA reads TGCGCCAGCAGCCGTCCGGGACAGAGCACAGATACGCAGTATTTT.

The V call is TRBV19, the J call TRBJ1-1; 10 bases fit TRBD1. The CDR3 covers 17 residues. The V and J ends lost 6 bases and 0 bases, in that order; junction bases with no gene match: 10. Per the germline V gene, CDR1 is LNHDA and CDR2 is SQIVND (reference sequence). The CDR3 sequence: CASRYRDRGFMNTEAFF. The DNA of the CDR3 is TGTGCCAGTAGATACCGGGACAGGGGTTTCATGAACACTGAAGCTTTCTTT.

CDR3 in DNA: TGTGCCAGCAGTTACTCCCCTGTCGGTCAGCCCCAGCATTTT. Translation gives CASSYSPVGQPQHF. The chain recombines TRBV6-6 with TRBJ1-5; D call uncertain. V was trimmed by 0 bases and J by 6 bases, leaving 9 bases between them. CDR1 MNHNY and CDR2 SVGAGI come from the germline V gene (reference sequence). The CDR3 runs 14 residues.

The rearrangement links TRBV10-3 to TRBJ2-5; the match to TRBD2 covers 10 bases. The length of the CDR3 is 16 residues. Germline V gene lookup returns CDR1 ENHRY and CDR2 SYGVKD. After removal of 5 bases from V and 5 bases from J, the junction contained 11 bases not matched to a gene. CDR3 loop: CAISRRLAGGRETQYF. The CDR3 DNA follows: TGTGCCATCAGTAGGAGGTTAGCGGGAGGTCGGGAGACCCAGTACTTC.

The CDR3 region is CASITWGGEAFF. The CDR3 DNA sequence: TGTGCCAGCATCACCTGGGGGGGTGAAGCTTTCTTT. The chain combines TRBV25-1 with TRBJ1-1, with D perhaps matching TRBD1 (5 bases). The CDR3 spans 12 residues. Germline CDR1 is MGHDK and CDR2 is SYGVNS. V gave up 7 bases and J gave up 7 bases, with 13 bases separating them. Using reference TRBV25-1 and TRBJ1-1 for the parts outside the CDR3, the full variable domain is EADIYQTPRYLVIGTGKKITLECSQTMGHDKMYWYQQDPGMELHLIHYSYGVNSTEKGDLSSESTVSRIRTEHFPLTLESARPSHTSQYLCASITWGGEAFFGQGTRLTVV.

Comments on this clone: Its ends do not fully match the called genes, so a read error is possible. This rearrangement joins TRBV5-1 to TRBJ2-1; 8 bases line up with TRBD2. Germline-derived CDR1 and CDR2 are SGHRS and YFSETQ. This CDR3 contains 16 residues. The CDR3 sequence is CASSSSTSGGYTEQFF. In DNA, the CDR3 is TGCGCCAGCAGCTCTAGTACTAGCGGAGGGTACACTGAGCAGTTCTTC. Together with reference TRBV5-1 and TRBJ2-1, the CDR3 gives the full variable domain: KAGVTQTPRYLIKTRGQQVTLSCSPISGHRSVSWYQQTPGQGLQFLFEYFSETQRNKGNFPGRFSGRQFSNSRSEMNVSTLELGDSALYLCASSSSTSGGYTEQFFGPGTRLTVL.

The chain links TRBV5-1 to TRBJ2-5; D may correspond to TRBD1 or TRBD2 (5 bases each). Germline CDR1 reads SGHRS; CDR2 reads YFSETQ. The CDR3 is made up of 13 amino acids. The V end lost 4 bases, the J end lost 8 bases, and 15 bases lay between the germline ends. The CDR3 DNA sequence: TGCGCCAGCAGCAAACTAGGACAATTTACCCAGTACTTC. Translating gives CASSKLGQFTQYF.

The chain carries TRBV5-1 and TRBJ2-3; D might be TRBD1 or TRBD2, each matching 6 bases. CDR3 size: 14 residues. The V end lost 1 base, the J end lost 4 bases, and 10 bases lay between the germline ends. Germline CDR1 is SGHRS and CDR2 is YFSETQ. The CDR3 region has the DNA TGCGCCAGCAGCTTGATGGAGGGGGCAGATACGCAGTATTTT. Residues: CASSLMEGADTQYF.

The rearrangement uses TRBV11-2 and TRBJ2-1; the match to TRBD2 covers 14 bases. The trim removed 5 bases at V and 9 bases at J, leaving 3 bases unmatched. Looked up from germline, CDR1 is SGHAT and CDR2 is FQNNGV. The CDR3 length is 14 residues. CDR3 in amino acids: CASSPGTSGGEQFF. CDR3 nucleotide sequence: TGTGCCAGCAGCCCCGGGACTAGCGGGGGTGAGCAGTTCTTC.

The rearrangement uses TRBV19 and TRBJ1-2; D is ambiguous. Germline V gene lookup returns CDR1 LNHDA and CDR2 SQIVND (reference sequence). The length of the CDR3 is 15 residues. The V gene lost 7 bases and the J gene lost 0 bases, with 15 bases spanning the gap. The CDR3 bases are TGTGCCAGTACTCCGGGAGGCGGAACTAACTATGGCTACACCTTC. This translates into CASTPGGGTNYGYTF.

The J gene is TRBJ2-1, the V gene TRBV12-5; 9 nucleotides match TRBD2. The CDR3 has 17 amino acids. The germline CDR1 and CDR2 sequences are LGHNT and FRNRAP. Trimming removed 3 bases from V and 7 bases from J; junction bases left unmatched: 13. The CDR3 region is CASGFGALAGAPNEQFF. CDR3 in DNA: TGTGCTAGTGGTTTTGGGGCGTTAGCGGGAGCCCCGAATGAGCAGTTCTTC.

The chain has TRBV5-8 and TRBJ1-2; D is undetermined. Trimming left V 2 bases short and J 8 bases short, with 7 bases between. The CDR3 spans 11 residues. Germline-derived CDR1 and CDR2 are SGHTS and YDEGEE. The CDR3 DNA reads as TGTGCCAGCAGCTTCGCCGGGGGCTACACCTTC. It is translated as CASSFAGGYTF.

This CDR3 reads CAWNAGGIGETQYF. DNA of the CDR3: TGTGCCTGGAACGCGGGAGGGATAGGAGAGACCCAGTACTTC. The chain combines TRBV30 with TRBJ2-5, with 9 bases identical to TRBD2. Germline trimming cut 4 bases from V and 4 bases from J; bases unmatched to any gene: 7. The V gene's germline CDR1 is GTSNPN and CDR2 SVGIG (reference sequence). The CDR3 is made up of 14 amino acids. Variable domain in full (rest from reference TRBV30 and TRBJ2-5): SQTIHQWPATLVQPVGSPLSLECTVEGTSNPNLYWYRQAAGRGLQLLFYSVGIGQISSEVPQNLSASRPQDRQFILSSKKLLLSDSGFYLCAWNAGGIGETQYFGPGTRLLVL.

DNA of the CDR3: TGTGCCAGCAGCTTATTCGTCACGGGGTTACTCAATGAGCAGTTCTTC. Translation gives CASSLFVTGLLNEQFF. This chain links TRBV7-3 with TRBJ2-1, with D perhaps TRBD2 (5 bases). The CDR3 has 16 amino acids. Germline-derived CDR1 and CDR2 are SGHTA and FQGTGA. V lost 2 bases to trimming and J lost 6 bases, with 17 bases between them.

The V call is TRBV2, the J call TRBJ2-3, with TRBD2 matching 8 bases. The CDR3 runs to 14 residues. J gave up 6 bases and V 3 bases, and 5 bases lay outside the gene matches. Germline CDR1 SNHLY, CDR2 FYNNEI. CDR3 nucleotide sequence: TGTGCCAGCAGTGATCGGGAGGGCCTGGATACGCAGTATTTT. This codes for CASSDREGLDTQYF. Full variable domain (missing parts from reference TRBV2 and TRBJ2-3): EPEVTQTPSHQVTQMGQEVILRCVPISNHLYFYWYRQILGQKVEFLVSFYNNEISEKSEIFDDQFSVERPDGSNFTLKIRSTKLEDSAMYFCASSDREGLDTQYFGPGTRLTVL.